The subject of this entry is one TCR beta chain. There is no known antigen for this receptor. Base quality data are lacking; no much larger clone is found one base away. RNA was extracted using the RNeasy kit, and roughly 0.5 to 1 ug of the RNA was reverse transcribed with random hexamers. The immunoSEQ multiplex PCR assay, which covers 54 Vbeta and 13 Jbeta segments, was used to amplify TCR beta CDR3 regions. PCR amplification bias was corrected by using a synthetic template baseline for primer optimization and computational correction. The paper's processing steps were these. Reads were assigned to V, D and J genes according to IMGT and analyzed in immunoSEQ Analyzer, with only productive sequences retained. To calculate clonality, Shannon entropy was normalized by log2 of the number of productive unique sequences and then subtracted from one. For each patient and control, public and private clones were evaluated within the 100 most prevalent clones. Susac-specific clones were defined as absent from healthy and MS cohorts, approximately 1,000 published viral clones and other ImmuneACCESS disease sequences. The public reads were run again by TCRdb, first through fastp at Q25 and then through MiXCR, and only productive beta chains were kept. Every distinct CDR3 protein forms one entry, paired with its most common genes and DNA. The V and J calls were not made by the authors but by TCRdb's processing. The sample records approximately 170,000 distinct CDR3 sequences, about 92% of which are singletons. The ten largest clonotypes hold approximately 0.073% of the sample.

Peripheral blood CD8+ and CD4+ T cells from healthy donors, Susac syndrome patients and multiple sclerosis patients were profiled using high-throughput TCR beta sequencing. Healthy donors were age- and sex-matched controls. Bulk CD8+ and CD4+ T cells were purified magnetically by negative isolation, whereas CD8+ TEMRA cells were enriched by FACS. Blood was drawn into EDTA tubes, processed within 24 hours, and PBMCs were isolated by density gradient centrifugation. PBMCs intended for TCR sequencing were frozen in liquid nitrogen and were later thawed in a 37 degrees C water bath. A purity of at least 90% was achieved for sorted or isolated CD4+, CD8+ and CD8+ TEMRA cells. The data belong to a study of CD8 T cells in Susac syndrome (dated by TCRdb to between 2018 and 2020). Background on the whole study: Repertoire sequencing was used to test whether CD8+ T cell activation and differentiation in Susac syndrome was antigen driven. The paper as a whole reports these results and caveats: The TCR sequencing and HLA analysis was acknowledged to have included a relatively small number of individuals.

The CDR1 and CDR2 encoded by the germline V gene are SQVTM and ANQGSEA. The trim is 5 bases for V and 0 bases for J, with a gap of 12 bases between the germline ends. The CDR3 spans 14 residues, from the cysteine through the phenylalanine. Solely the CDR3 DNA is kept, with 42 bases framed from the first base. The sample consisted of CD4+ T cells from PBMCs. The sequence joins TRBV29-1 to TRBJ2-3; there is no confident call for the D gene. This clonotype originated in a human donor in good health. The DNA sequence reads TGCAGCGTTTATGGCAGGATTAGCACAGATACGCAGTATTTT. It encodes CSVYGRISTDTQYF.